A selection of T cell receptor beta chains follows, all from one sample in a study of shared clonotypes between healthy human individuals. Method: immunoSEQ multiplex PCR; TCRdb's copy keeps in-frame clones and lacks some. There are about 2.2 million clones in the sample; about 93% occur only once, and around 1.7% lies in the top ten. Material: naive CD8+ T cells from PBMCs. The source is a man between 18 and 29 years old in good health. Some clones in this sample may be carry-over from other donors' samples. CDR3s include the opening cysteine and the closing phenylalanine or tryptophan. The D gene is left open where the match is weak. The size of a clone is reported for some rows only, either as once, few or many, or as a class for expanded clones.

length: 16; size: -; J: TRBJ1-4; D: -; V: TRBV29-1; CDR3: CSVEDPAGPYNEKLFF; DNA: TGCAGCGTTGAAGATCCAGCAGGGCCGTATAATGAAAAACTGTTTTTT
length: 13; size: -; J: TRBJ2-3; D: -; V: TRBV9; CDR3: CASSVVTTDTQYF; DNA: TGTGCCAGCAGCGTGGTGACGACAGATACGCAGTATTTT
length: 13; size: -; J: TRBJ1-1; D: -; V: TRBV27; CDR3: CASSLAAGLEAFF; DNA: TGTGCCAGCAGTTTAGCGGCTGGCCTTGAAGCTTTCTTT
length: 14; size: -; J: TRBJ1-1; D: -; V: TRBV4-2; CDR3: CASSPRGVNTEAFF; DNA: TGTGCCAGCAGCCCCCGCGGGGTGAACACTGAAGCTTTCTTT
length: 15; size: -; J: TRBJ2-7; D: TRBD2; V: TRBV19; CDR3: CASRVNSGGSYEQYF; DNA: TGTGCCAGTAGGGTAAATAGCGGGGGCTCCTACGAGCAGTACTTC
length: 17; size: -; J: TRBJ2-1; D: TRBD2; V: TRBV19; CDR3: CASSIDLASGSYNEQFF; DNA: TGTGCCAGTAGTATAGATCTTGCTAGCGGATCCTACAATGAGCAGTTCTTC
length: 11; size: -; J: TRBJ1-3; D: -; V: TRBV7-9; CDR3: CASSLGNTIYF; DNA: TGTGCCAGCAGCCTGGGAAACACCATATATTTT
length: 15; size: -; J: TRBJ1-1; D: -; V: TRBV19; CDR3: CASSIDWGLGTEAFF; DNA: TGTGCCAGTAGTATAGATTGGGGGCTCGGCACTGAAGCTTTCTTT
length: 15; size: -; J: TRBJ2-2; D: -; V: TRBV6-5; CDR3: CASSYARGGTGELFF; DNA: TGTGCCAGCAGTTACGCAAGGGGGGGCACCGGGGAGCTGTTTTTT
length: 14; size: -; J: TRBJ2-1; D: TRBD2; V: TRBV19; CDR3: CATLRTSGRHEQFF; DNA: TGTGCCACCCTAAGGACTAGCGGGAGGCATGAGCAGTTCTTC
length: 15; size: -; J: TRBJ2-3; D: TRBD1; V: TRBV28; CDR3: CASSGPRTGDDTQYF; DNA: TGTGCCAGCAGTGGACCCCGGACAGGGGACGATACGCAGTATTTT
length: 16; size: -; J: TRBJ1-2; D: -; V: TRBV9; CDR3: CASSVDARQGNYGYTF; DNA: TGTGCCAGCAGCGTAGACGCCCGGCAGGGAAACTATGGCTACACCTTC
length: 13; size: -; J: TRBJ2-1; D: -; V: TRBV19; CDR3: CASSRTDYNEQFF; DNA: TGTGCCAGTAGTAGGACAGACTACAATGAGCAGTTCTTC
length: 15; size: -; J: TRBJ2-1; D: -; V: TRBV10-3; CDR3: CAISEAQGRFNEQFF; DNA: TGTGCCATCAGTGAGGCACAGGGGAGGTTCAATGAGCAGTTCTTC
length: 14; size: -; J: TRBJ2-2; D: -; V: TRBV7-3; CDR3: CASSRLGGAGELFF; DNA: TGTGCCAGCAGCCGATTAGGGGGTGCCGGGGAGCTGTTTTTT
length: 14; size: -; J: TRBJ2-7; D: -; V: TRBV7-9; CDR3: CASSGGSGAYEQYF; DNA: TGTGCCAGCAGCGGGGGGAGCGGTGCCTACGAGCAGTACTTC
length: 14; size: -; J: TRBJ1-1; D: TRBD1; V: TRBV9; CDR3: CASSAGTGWAEAFF; DNA: TGTGCCAGCAGCGCAGGGACAGGGTGGGCTGAAGCTTTCTTT
length: 16; size: -; J: TRBJ2-1; D: TRBD2; V: TRBV19; CDR3: CASSMIGLAGVNEQFF; DNA: TGTGCCAGTAGTATGATCGGACTAGCGGGAGTGAATGAGCAGTTCTTC
length: 12; size: -; J: TRBJ2-2; D: TRBD1; V: TRBV29-1; CDR3: CSVTGGSGELFF; DNA: TGCAGCGTAACAGGGGGTAGCGGGGAGCTGTTTTTT
length: 13; size: -; J: TRBJ2-5; D: -; V: TRBV7-9; CDR3: CASSATGKETQYF; DNA: TGTGCCAGCAGCGCAACAGGGAAGGAGACCCAGTACTTC
length: 12; size: -; J: TRBJ2-3; D: -; V: TRBV13; CDR3: CASSLGTDTQYF; DNA: TGTGCCAGCAGCTTAGGAACAGATACGCAGTATTTT
length: 15; size: -; J: TRBJ1-5; D: -; V: TRBV28; CDR3: CASSFLGGSNQPQHF; DNA: TGTGCCAGCAGTTTTTTGGGGGGCAGCAATCAGCCCCAGCATTTT
length: 14; size: -; J: TRBJ2-5; D: -; V: TRBV11-2; CDR3: CASSLARGWETQYF; DNA: TGTGCCAGCAGCTTAGCAAGGGGCTGGGAGACCCAGTACTTC
length: 14; size: -; J: TRBJ2-7; D: TRBD1; V: TRBV7-2; CDR3: CASSHRDSPYEQYF; DNA: TGTGCCAGCAGCCACCGGGACAGCCCCTACGAGCAGTACTTC
length: 16; size: -; J: TRBJ2-2; D: TRBD1; V: TRBV7-6; CDR3: CASSFAGTANTGELFF; DNA: TGTGCCAGCAGCTTCGCCGGGACAGCGAACACCGGGGAGCTGTTTTTT
length: 19; size: -; J: TRBJ2-4; D: TRBD2; V: TRBV4-3; CDR3: CASSQDGISGSLAKNIQYF; DNA: TGCGCCAGCAGCCAAGATGGTATTAGCGGGAGTTTGGCCAAAAACATTCAGTACTTC
length: 17; size: -; J: TRBJ1-4; D: TRBD1; V: TRBV9; CDR3: CASSGRQGAVIAEKLFF; DNA: TGTGCCAGCAGCGGGCGACAGGGTGCGGTCATCGCTGAAAAACTGTTTTTT
length: 12; size: -; J: TRBJ1-3; D: -; V: TRBV15; CDR3: CASQGSGNTIYF; DNA: TGTGCGAGCCAAGGCTCTGGAAACACCATATATTTT
length: 16; size: -; J: TRBJ2-1; D: TRBD2; V: TRBV9; CDR3: CASSAGGTSGYNEQFF; DNA: TGTGCCAGCAGCGCCGGCGGGACTAGCGGCTACAATGAGCAGTTCTTC
length: 19; size: -; J: TRBJ2-7; D: -; V: TRBV28; CDR3: CASSLDPPSYTLLAYEQYF; DNA: TGTGCCAGCAGTTTAGACCCCCCATCATACACATTATTAGCCTACGAGCAGTACTTC
length: 16; size: -; J: TRBJ2-5; D: TRBD2; V: TRBV4-1; CDR3: CASSQPLAGVSKTQYF; DNA: TGCGCCAGCAGCCAACCTCTAGCGGGAGTGTCTAAGACCCAGTACTTC
length: 16; size: -; J: TRBJ1-3; D: -; V: TRBV28; CDR3: CASSSLQRDSGNTIYF; DNA: TGTGCCAGCAGTTCCCTTCAGCGGGACTCTGGAAACACCATATATTTT
length: 14; size: -; J: TRBJ2-5; D: -; V: TRBV27; CDR3: CASSPRGGLVTQYF; DNA: TGTGCCAGCAGTCCCCGAGGCGGGTTAGTGACCCAGTACTTC
length: 17; size: -; J: TRBJ2-3; D: -; V: TRBV18; CDR3: CASSPNKGAGGSDTQYF; DNA: TGTGCCAGCTCACCAAATAAGGGGGCCGGGGGGTCAGATACGCAGTATTTT
length: 14; size: -; J: TRBJ1-2; D: -; V: TRBV9; CDR3: CASSVADSSYGYTF; DNA: TGTGCCAGCAGCGTAGCGGACAGTTCCTATGGCTACACCTTC
length: 12; size: few; J: TRBJ2-6; D: -; V: TRBV30; CDR3: CAWDSGANVLTF; DNA: TGTGCCTGGGACTCTGGGGCCAACGTCCTGACTTTC
length: 13; size: -; J: TRBJ2-7; D: -; V: TRBV27; CDR3: CASSLGYSYEQYF; DNA: TGTGCCAGCAGTTTAGGGTACTCCTACGAGCAGTACTTC
length: 15; size: -; J: TRBJ2-1; D: -; V: TRBV7-3; CDR3: CASSRRDTYLNEQFF; DNA: TGTGCCAGCAGCCGCCGGGACACCTACCTTAATGAGCAGTTCTTC
length: 13; size: -; J: TRBJ2-7; D: -; V: TRBV6-1; CDR3: CASSSTLFYEQYF; DNA: TGTGCCAGCAGCTCAACCCTTTTCTACGAGCAGTACTTC
length: 13; size: -; J: TRBJ1-1; D: -; V: TRBV19; CDR3: CASKAQIHTEAFF; DNA: TGTGCCAGTAAGGCCCAGATACACACTGAAGCTTTCTTT
length: 15; size: -; J: TRBJ2-7; D: TRBD1; V: TRBV11-2; CDR3: CASSPRQGDSYEQYF; DNA: TGTGCCAGCAGCCCTCGACAGGGTGACTCCTACGAGCAGTACTTC
length: 16; size: -; J: TRBJ2-2; D: -; V: TRBV11-2; CDR3: CASSSRVGINTGELFF; DNA: TGTGCCAGCAGCTCCCGGGTGGGGATTAACACCGGGGAGCTGTTTTTT
length: 14; size: once; J: TRBJ1-4; D: -; V: TRBV30; CDR3: CAWSPGEANEKLFF; DNA: TGTGCCTGGAGCCCGGGGGAGGCTAATGAAAAACTGTTTTTT